Listed below are T cell receptor beta chains from one sample, sequenced in a study of cytomegalovirus exposure and HLA in healthy donors. Using immunoSEQ multiplex PCR, the repertoire was profiled, and TCRdb retains in-frame clones only, with some absent. The sample records roughly 100,000 clones, about four fifths being singletons. The sequencing input was PBMCs. The receptors here all came from a woman in her 40s in good health and CMV-seronegative. The CDR3 runs from the conserved cysteine through the conserved F or W. Fields, in order: V gene, J gene, D gene, clone size, CDR3 protein, CDR3 DNA. A D gene is named only where the DNA matches it firmly. Clone size is given for some rows only: seen once, a few or many times, or a class if the clone is expanded.

TRBV19,TRBJ1-2,-,-,CASSSRGTADGYTF,TGTGCCAGTAGTAGCAGGGGCACCGCGGATGGCTACACCTTC
TRBV6-6,TRBJ2-7,-,-,CASSGQISYEQYF,TGTGCCAGCAGTGGACAGATCTCCTACGAGCAGTACTTC
TRBV7-9,TRBJ2-2,TRBD2,once,CSSSLGRISGGRFTGELFF,TGTTCCAGCAGCTTAGGTCGTATAAGCGGGGGGCGCTTCACCGGGGAGCTGTTTTTT
TRBV18,TRBJ1-3,-,-,CASSPLQGKNGNTIYF,TGTGCCAGCTCACCACTTCAGGGGAAGAATGGAAACACCATATATTTT
TRBV4-2,TRBJ2-5,TRBD2,-,CASSQGQTSGGAGETQYF,TGTGCCAGCAGCCAAGGCCAGACTAGCGGGGGGGCCGGAGAGACCCAGTACTTC
TRBV4-2,TRBJ2-7,-,-,CASSLRGVSSYEQYF,TGTGCCAGCAGCCTCCGCGGGGTTAGCTCCTACGAGCAGTACTTC
TRBV2,TRBJ2-4,-,-,CASTEGREIAKNIQYF,TGTGCCAGCACCGAAGGGCGGGAAATAGCCAAAAACATTCAGTACTTC
TRBV19,TRBJ2-6,-,-,CASAQYEAPSGANVLTF,TGTGCCAGCGCCCAATACGAAGCCCCCTCTGGGGCCAACGTCCTGACTTTC
TRBV6-6,TRBJ1-2,-,-,CASSRQETNYGYTF,TGTGCCAGCAGCCGACAGGAGACCAACTATGGCTACACCTTC
TRBV25-1,TRBJ2-5,-,-,CASSAGALRETQYF,TGTGCCAGCAGTGCAGGGGCGCTACGAGAGACCCAGTACTTC
TRBV27,TRBJ2-7,TRBD2,-,CASKGGSGYEQYF,TGTGCCAGCAAGGGCGGGAGTGGGTACGAGCAGTACTTC
TRBV7-9,TRBJ2-7,-,once,CASSLGYKTYEQYF,TGTGCCAGCAGCTTAGGATACAAAACCTACGAGCAGTACTTC
TRBV2,TRBJ1-1,TRBD1,-,CASKRTGTANTEAFF,TGTGCCAGCAAAAGGACAGGGACTGCGAACACTGAAGCTTTCTTT
TRBV30,TRBJ1-2,TRBD1,-,CAWRQGQGGYGYTF,TGTGCCTGGAGGCAGGGACAGGGAGGCTATGGCTACACCTTC
TRBV6-4,TRBJ2-1,TRBD1,-,CASSAHPGTGANEQFF,TGTGCCAGCAGTGCCCATCCCGGGACAGGGGCCAATGAGCAGTTCTTC
TRBV28,TRBJ2-7,-,-,CASATYRDLGHEQYF,TGTGCCAGCGCCACTTACCGGGACTTAGGCCACGAGCAGTACTTC
TRBV29-1,TRBJ2-5,-,once,CSVMTTRVPDTQYF,TGCAGCGTTATGACGACTAGAGTTCCAGATACCCAGTACTTC
TRBV29-1,TRBJ2-1,-,-,CSVVTGEQFF,TGCAGCGTTGTTACCGGGGAGCAGTTCTTC
TRBV29-1,TRBJ2-2,TRBD1,-,CSVGLARGLGGELFF,TGCAGCGTTGGACTGGCCAGGGGGCTGGGCGGGGAGCTGTTTTTT
TRBV7-8,TRBJ2-7,TRBD1,-,CASSDPGQLSYEQYF,TGTGCCAGCAGCGACCCGGGACAGCTCTCCTACGAGCAGTACTTC
TRBV9,TRBJ2-3,-,-,CASSVVDSVGDGPDTQYF,TGTGCCAGCAGCGTAGTTGATTCAGTCGGGGATGGGCCAGATACGCAGTATTTT
TRBV7-3,TRBJ2-2,TRBD1,-,CASSLSGGNTGELFF,TGTGCCAGCAGCTTATCAGGGGGGAACACCGGGGAGCTGTTTTTT
TRBV7-8,TRBJ2-4,-,-,CASSLTSGLAKNIQYF,TGTGCCAGCAGCTTAACAAGCGGATTAGCCAAAAACATTCAGTACTTC
TRBV27,TRBJ2-2,TRBD2,-,CASSEIAGGTTGELFF,TGTGCCAGCAGTGAAATAGCGGGGGGGACCACCGGGGAGCTGTTTTTT
TRBV19,TRBJ1-2,TRBD1,-,CASSTRQGTYGYTF,TGTGCCAGTAGTACCCGACAGGGAACCTATGGCTACACCTTC
TRBV28,TRBJ1-4,TRBD1,few,CASSGTGLGEKLFF,TGTGCCAGCAGCGGGACAGGGCTTGGGGAAAAACTGTTTTTT
TRBV5-1,TRBJ2-4,-,-,CASSLGMDLLAKNIQYF,TGCGCCAGCAGCTTGGGAATGGACTTACTAGCCAAAAACATTCAGTACTTC
TRBV7-9,TRBJ1-1,-,once,CSSSAQDTEAFF,TGTTCCAGCAGCGCCCAGGACACTGAAGCTTTCTTT
TRBV30,TRBJ2-1,-,-,CAWRGPGFHEQFF,TGTGCCTGGAGAGGACCGGGGTTTCATGAGCAGTTCTTC
TRBV5-5,TRBJ2-5,TRBD2,-,CASSLPGGQETQYF,TGTGCCAGCAGCTTGCCGGGGGGCCAAGAGACCCAGTACTTC
TRBV7-3,TRBJ2-3,TRBD2,-,CASSSGLVSDTQYF,TGTGCCAGCAGCTCCGGACTAGTCTCGGATACGCAGTATTTT
TRBV7-9,TRBJ1-4,TRBD1,-,CSSSRQGNEKLFF,TGTTCCAGCAGCCGACAGGGTAATGAAAAACTGTTTTTT
TRBV21-1,TRBJ2-7,-,-,CASSKEEGATLYEQYF,TGTGCCAGCAGCAAAGAGGAGGGGGCGACTCTGTACGAGCAGTACTTC
TRBV7-6,TRBJ2-3,-,few,CASSLAPSVDTQYF,TGTGCCAGCAGCTTAGCCCCTAGCGTGGATACGCAGTATTTT
TRBV9,TRBJ2-2,-,-,CASTPTGTMNAGELFF,TGTGCCAGCACCCCCACCGGGACAATGAACGCCGGGGAGCTGTTTTTT
TRBV6-6,TRBJ1-6,-,-,CASTQGGAPIDSPLHF,TGTGCCAGCACCCAAGGAGGGGCCCCTATTGATTCACCCCTCCACTTT
TRBV15,TRBJ2-5,-,few,CATSRGQIETQYF,TGTGCCACCAGCAGAGGCCAGATAGAGACCCAGTACTTC
TRBV29-1,TRBJ2-7,-,-,CSVGPGLPYEQYF,TGCAGCGTCGGACCTGGACTTCCCTACGAGCAGTACTTC
TRBV9,TRBJ2-3,-,-,CASSVADTQYF,TGTGCCAGCAGCGTCGCAGATACGCAGTATTTT
TRBV10-1,TRBJ1-6,-,-,CASSESEGVGSPLHF,TGCGCCAGCAGTGAGTCTGAGGGGGTGGGGTCACCCCTCCACTTT
TRBV30,TRBJ2-7,-,-,CAWTATNYEQYF,TGTGCCTGGACCGCTACCAACTACGAGCAGTACTTC
TRBV6-4,TRBJ2-2,-,-,CASSDGTPTGELFF,TGTGCCAGCAGTGACGGGACTCCCACCGGGGAGCTGTTTTTT
TRBV19,TRBJ2-1,-,-,CASSPSAGRYNEQFF,TGTGCCAGTAGTCCCTCCGCGGGACGGTACAATGAGCAGTTCTTC
TRBV27,TRBJ2-7,-,few,CASSPTGSYEQYF,TGTGCCAGCAGCCCCACAGGGTCCTACGAGCAGTACTTC
TRBV9,TRBJ1-1,-,-,CASSVVQGDTEAFF,TGTGCCAGCAGCGTAGTACAGGGAGACACTGAAGCTTTCTTT
TRBV9,TRBJ1-4,-,-,CASSVGGDEKLFF,TGTGCCAGCAGCGTCGGGGGAGACGAAAAACTGTTTTTT
TRBV21-1,TRBJ2-3,-,-,CASSKRKERGEGPSTDTQYF,TGTGCCAGCAGCAAACGAAAGGAGCGGGGGGAGGGACCTAGCACAGATACGCAGTATTTT
TRBV6-5,TRBJ2-5,TRBD2,-,CASSYTNGRARETQYF,TGTGCCAGCAGTTACACTAACGGGAGGGCCAGAGAGACCCAGTACTTC
TRBV19,TRBJ2-2,TRBD1,-,CASSLGTGNTGELFF,TGTGCCAGCTCCCTAGGGACAGGGAACACCGGGGAGCTGTTTTTT
TRBV10-3,TRBJ2-4,-,-,CAISEGRYAKNIQYF,TGTGCCATCAGTGAGGGTCGGTACGCCAAAAACATTCAGTACTTC
TRBV6-6,TRBJ2-3,-,-,CASSGDTDTQYF,TGTGCCAGTTCCGGTGACACAGATACGCAGTATTTT
TRBV5-1,TRBJ2-2,-,-,CASSLASGVSEAGELFF,TGCGCCAGCAGCTTGGCCTCGGGGGTGTCCGAGGCCGGGGAGCTGTTTTTT
TRBV6-1,TRBJ2-7,-,-,CASRDSTTYEQYF,TGTGCCAGCAGGGACAGTACAACCTACGAGCAGTACTTC
TRBV27,TRBJ1-2,-,few,CASSSSGYGYTF,-
TRBV30,TRBJ1-2,-,-,CAWSVGGGYTF,TGTGCCTGGAGTGTTGGGGGGGGCTACACCTTC
TRBV2,TRBJ1-1,TRBD1,-,CASSVQGWNTEAFF,TGTGCCAGCAGTGTACAGGGGTGGAACACTGAAGCTTTCTTT
TRBV5-1,TRBJ1-6,-,-,CASSLQTGRDSPLHF,TGCGCCAGCAGCCTCCAGACAGGTCGGGATTCACCCCTCCACTTT
TRBV7-3,TRBJ2-1,-,-,CASSGSSYNEQFF,TGTGCCAGCAGCGGGAGTTCCTACAATGAGCAGTTCTTC
TRBV5-6,TRBJ2-1,-,-,CASSLGWGSGQGINEQFF,TGTGCCAGCAGCTTGGGCTGGGGTTCGGGACAAGGGATCAATGAGCAGTTCTTC